The T cell receptor beta chain under discussion was sequenced for a study of technical replicates of blood from a few donors. Produced via immunoSEQ multiplex PCR; TCRdb's table is partial and in-frame only. The table shows roughly 80,000 clones, with about 91% occurring only once. The material sequenced was T cells isolated from PBMCs. This clonotype was obtained from a human donor in good health.

CDR3 bases: TGCGCCAGCAGCTTGGGTCTAGCGGGCAATGAGCAGTTCTTC. It codes for CASSLGLAGNEQFF. The V gene is TRBV5-1, the J gene TRBJ2-1, with 8 bases aligning to TRBD2. The CDR3 consists of 14 residues. Per the germline V gene, CDR1 is SGHRS and CDR2 is YFSETQ. V shed 0 bases, J shed 6 bases, and the junction held 2 bases outside the gene matches.